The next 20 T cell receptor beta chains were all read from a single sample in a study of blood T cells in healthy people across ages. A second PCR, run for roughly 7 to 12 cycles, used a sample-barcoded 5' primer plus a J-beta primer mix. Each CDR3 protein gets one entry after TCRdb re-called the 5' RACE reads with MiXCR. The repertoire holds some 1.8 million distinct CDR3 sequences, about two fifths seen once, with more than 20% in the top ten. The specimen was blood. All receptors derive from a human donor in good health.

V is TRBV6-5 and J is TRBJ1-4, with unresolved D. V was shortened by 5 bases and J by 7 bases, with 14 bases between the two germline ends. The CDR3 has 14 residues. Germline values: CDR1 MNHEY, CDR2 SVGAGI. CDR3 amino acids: CASSRRFHGEKLFF. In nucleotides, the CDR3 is TGTGCCAGCAGTCGCAGGTTCCACGGTGAAAAACTGTTTTTT.

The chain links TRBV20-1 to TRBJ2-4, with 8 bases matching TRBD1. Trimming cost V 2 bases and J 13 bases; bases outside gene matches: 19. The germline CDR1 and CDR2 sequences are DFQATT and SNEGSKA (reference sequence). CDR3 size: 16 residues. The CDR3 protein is CSARRSGTGSYNEQYF. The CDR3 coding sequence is TGCAGTGCTAGACGGAGTGGGACAGGTTCCTACAATGAGCAGTACTTC.

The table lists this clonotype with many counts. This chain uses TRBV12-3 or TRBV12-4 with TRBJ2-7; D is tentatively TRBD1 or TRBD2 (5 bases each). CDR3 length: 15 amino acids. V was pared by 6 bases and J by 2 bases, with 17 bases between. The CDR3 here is CASSSSRDGAYEQYF. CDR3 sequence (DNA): TGTGCCAGCAGCTCTAGCCGGGACGGAGCCTACGAGCAGTACTTC.

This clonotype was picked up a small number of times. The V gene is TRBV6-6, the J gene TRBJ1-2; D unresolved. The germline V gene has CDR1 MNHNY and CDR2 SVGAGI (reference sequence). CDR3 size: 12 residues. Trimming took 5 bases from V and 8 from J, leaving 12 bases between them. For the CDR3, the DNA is TGTGCCAGCAGTGCAGGCGAGGTGGGCTACACCTTC. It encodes CASSAGEVGYTF.

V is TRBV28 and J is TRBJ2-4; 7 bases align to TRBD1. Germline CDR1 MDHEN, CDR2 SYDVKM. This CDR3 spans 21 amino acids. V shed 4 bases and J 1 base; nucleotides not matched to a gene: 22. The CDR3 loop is CASSSIRDSEEPRWAKNIQYF. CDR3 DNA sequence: TGTGCCAGCAGTTCTATAAGGGACAGTGAAGAACCCCGGTGGGCCAAAAACATTCAGTACTTC.

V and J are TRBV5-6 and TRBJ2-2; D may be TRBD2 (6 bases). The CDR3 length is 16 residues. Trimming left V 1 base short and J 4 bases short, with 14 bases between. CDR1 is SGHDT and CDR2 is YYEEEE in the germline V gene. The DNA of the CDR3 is TGTGCCAGCAGCTTGACGTCTAGGAGGGTCACCGGGGAGCTGTTTTTT. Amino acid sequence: CASSLTSRRVTGELFF.

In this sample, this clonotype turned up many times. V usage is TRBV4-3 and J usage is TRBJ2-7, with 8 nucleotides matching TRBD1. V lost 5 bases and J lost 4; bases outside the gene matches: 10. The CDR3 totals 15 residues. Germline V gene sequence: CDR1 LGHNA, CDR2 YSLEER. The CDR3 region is CASSKTVRTGYEQYF. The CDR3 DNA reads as TGCGCCAGCAGCAAGACTGTCCGGACAGGGTACGAGCAGTACTTC.

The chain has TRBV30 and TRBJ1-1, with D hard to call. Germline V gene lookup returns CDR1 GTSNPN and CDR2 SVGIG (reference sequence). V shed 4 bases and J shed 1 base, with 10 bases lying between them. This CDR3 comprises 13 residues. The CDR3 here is CAWNSDPNTEAFF. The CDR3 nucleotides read TGTGCCTGGAACAGCGACCCGAACACTGAAGCTTTCTTT.

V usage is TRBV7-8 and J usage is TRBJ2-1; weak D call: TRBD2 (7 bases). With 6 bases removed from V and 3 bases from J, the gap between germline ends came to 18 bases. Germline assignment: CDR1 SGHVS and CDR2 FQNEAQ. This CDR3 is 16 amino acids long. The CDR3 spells CASSRIVGGLYNEQFF. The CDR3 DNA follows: TGTGCCAGCAGTCGTATAGTGGGGGGGCTCTACAATGAGCAGTTCTTC.

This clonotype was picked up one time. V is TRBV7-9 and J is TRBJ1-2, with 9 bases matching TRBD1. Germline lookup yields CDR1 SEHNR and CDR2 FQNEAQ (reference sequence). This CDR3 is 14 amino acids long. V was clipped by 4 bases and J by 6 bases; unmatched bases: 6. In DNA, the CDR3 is TGTGCCAGCAGCTACGACAGGGGGGATGATGGCTACACCTTC. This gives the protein CASSYDRGDDGYTF.

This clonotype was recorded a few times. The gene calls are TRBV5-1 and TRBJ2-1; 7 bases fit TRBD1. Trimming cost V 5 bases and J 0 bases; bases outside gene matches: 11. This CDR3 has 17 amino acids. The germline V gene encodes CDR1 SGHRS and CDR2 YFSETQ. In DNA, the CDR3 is TGCGCCAGCAGATTTTCCGGACAGGTCAACTCCTACAATGAGCAGTTCTTC. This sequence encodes CASRFSGQVNSYNEQFF. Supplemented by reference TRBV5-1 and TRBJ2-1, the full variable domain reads KAGVTQTPRYLIKTRGQQVTLSCSPISGHRSVSWYQQTPGQGLQFLFEYFSETQRNKGNFPGRFSGRQFSNSRSEMNVSTLELGDSALYLCASRFSGQVNSYNEQFFGPGTRLTVL.

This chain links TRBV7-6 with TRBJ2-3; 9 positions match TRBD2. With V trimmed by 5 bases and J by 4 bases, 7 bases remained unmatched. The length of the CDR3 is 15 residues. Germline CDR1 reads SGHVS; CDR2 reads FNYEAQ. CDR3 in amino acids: CASSLAGLAADTQYF. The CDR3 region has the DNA TGTGCCAGCAGCCTCGCGGGACTAGCAGCAGATACGCAGTATTTT.

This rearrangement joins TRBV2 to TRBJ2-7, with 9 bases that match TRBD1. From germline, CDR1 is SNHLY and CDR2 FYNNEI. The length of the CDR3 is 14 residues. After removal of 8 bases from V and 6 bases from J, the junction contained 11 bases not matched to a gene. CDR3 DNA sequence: TGTGCCAGCTCTGGGGGACAGGGTCATGGCGAGCAGTACTTC. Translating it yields CASSGGQGHGEQYF.

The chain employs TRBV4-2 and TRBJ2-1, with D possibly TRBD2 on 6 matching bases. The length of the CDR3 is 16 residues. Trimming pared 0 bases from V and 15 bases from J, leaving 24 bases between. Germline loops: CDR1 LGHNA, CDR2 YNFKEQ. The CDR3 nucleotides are TGTGCCAGCAGCCAAGACTGGGGTCTAGCGACCGCCAAGTTGTTCTTC. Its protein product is CASSQDWGLATAKLFF.

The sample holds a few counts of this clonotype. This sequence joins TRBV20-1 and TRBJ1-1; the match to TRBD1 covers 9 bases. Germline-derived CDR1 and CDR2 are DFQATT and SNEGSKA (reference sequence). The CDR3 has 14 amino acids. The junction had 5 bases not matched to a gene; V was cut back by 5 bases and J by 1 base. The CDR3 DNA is TGCAGTGCTGTGCCGGGACAGGGGAACACTGAAGCTTTCTTT. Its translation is CSAVPGQGNTEAFF.

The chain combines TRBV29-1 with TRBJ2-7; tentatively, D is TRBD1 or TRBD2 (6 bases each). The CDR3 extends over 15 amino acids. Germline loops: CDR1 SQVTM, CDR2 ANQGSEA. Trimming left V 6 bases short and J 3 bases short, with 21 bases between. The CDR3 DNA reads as TGCAGCGTCGAGCTTGGGGGGACATTAGACTACGAGCAGTACTTC. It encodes CSVELGGTLDYEQYF.

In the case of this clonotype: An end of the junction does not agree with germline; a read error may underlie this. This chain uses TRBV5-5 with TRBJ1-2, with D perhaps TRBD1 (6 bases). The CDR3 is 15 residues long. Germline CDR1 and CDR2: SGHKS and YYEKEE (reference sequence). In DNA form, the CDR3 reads TGTGCCAGCAGCGCTAATCCCGGACAGAACTATGACTACACCTTC. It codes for CASSANPGQNYDYTF. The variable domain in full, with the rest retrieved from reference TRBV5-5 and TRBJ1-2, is DAGVTQSPTHLIKTRGQQVTLRCSPISGHKSVSWYQQVLGQGPQFIFQYYEKEERGRGNFPDRFSARQFPNYSSELNVNALLLGDSALYLCASSANPGQNYDYTFGSGTRLTVV.

CDR3 in amino acids: CASSYIGGVQPQHF. CDR3 in DNA: TGTGCCAGCAGTTACATAGGGGGGGTTCAGCCCCAGCATTTT. The chain uses TRBV6-6 and TRBJ1-5, with a possible D match to TRBD1 (6 bases). Germline V CDR1 and CDR2: MNHNY, SVGAGI (reference sequence). The CDR3 is 14 amino acids. The V and J ends lost 2 bases and 6 bases respectively, with 11 bases between them.

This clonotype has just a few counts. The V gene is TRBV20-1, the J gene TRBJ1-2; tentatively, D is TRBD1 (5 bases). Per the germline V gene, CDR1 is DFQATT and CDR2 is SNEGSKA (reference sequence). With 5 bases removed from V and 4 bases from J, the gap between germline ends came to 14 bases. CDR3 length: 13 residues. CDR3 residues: CSAPKTATYGYTF. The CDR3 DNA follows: TGCAGTGCTCCGAAGACAGCTACCTATGGCTACACCTTC.

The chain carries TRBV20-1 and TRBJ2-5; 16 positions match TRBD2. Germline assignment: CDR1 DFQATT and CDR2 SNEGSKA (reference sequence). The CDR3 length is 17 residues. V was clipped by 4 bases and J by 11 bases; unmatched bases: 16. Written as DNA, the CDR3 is TGCAGTGCTAACCCCGGGACTAGCGGGGGGGCCGGCTGGGAGCAGTACTTC. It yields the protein CSANPGTSGGAGWEQYF.